This TCR beta chain was sequenced during a study of cytomegalovirus exposure and HLA in healthy donors. The PCR had 60 Vbeta and 13 Jbeta primers. The protocol was immunoSEQ multiplex PCR, while the TCRdb copy is restricted to in-frame clones and leaves out a portion. The data hold roughly 200,000 clones, with over 70% observed a single time. The CDR3 covers 12 residues. Trimming pared 9 bases from V and 2 bases from J, leaving 5 bases between. Per germline, CDR1 MGHRA and CDR2 YSYEKL. The TCR comes from a middle-aged man in good health and CMV-seronegative. This chain links TRBV4-1 with TRBJ2-6; no definite D call. The sequenced material came from PBMCs. The CDR3 spells CASSAGANVLTF. The CDR3 DNA follows: TGCGCCAGTTCAGCTGGGGCCAACGTCCTGACTTTC.